The 2 T cell receptor beta chains reported below all come from one sample, sequenced in a study of PD-1 blockade in classical Hodgkin lymphoma. Produced via immunoSEQ multiplex PCR; TCRdb's table is partial and in-frame only. The data contain roughly 13,000 clones, about 90% of them singletons. After autologous stem cell transplantation all patients relapsed, and prior brentuximab vedotin exposure differed between cohorts. Sequences were derived from peripheral blood mononuclear cells (PBMCs), sampled at baseline. These receptors all stem from a human donor with classical Hodgkin lymphoma.

The chain employs TRBV5-1 and TRBJ2-5, with TRBD1 matching 8 bases. Germline V gene lookup returns CDR1 SGHRS and CDR2 YFSETQ. V was pared by 0 bases and J by 2 bases, with 3 bases of the junction left unmatched. The CDR3 sequence is 15 residues long. The CDR3 nucleotides are TGCGCCAGCAGCTTGGGGACAGGGCCACAAGAGACCCAGTACTTC. As protein: CASSLGTGPQETQYF.

The chain joins TRBV5-1 to TRBJ1-1, with no clear D. Germline loops: CDR1 SGHRS, CDR2 YFSETQ. CDR3 length equals 14 residues. V lost 0 bases, J lost 5 bases, and 11 bases lay in between. CDR3 sequence reads: CASSLGASGTEAFF. CDR3 nucleotide sequence: TGCGCCAGCAGCTTGGGGGCGTCGGGAACTGAAGCTTTCTTT.